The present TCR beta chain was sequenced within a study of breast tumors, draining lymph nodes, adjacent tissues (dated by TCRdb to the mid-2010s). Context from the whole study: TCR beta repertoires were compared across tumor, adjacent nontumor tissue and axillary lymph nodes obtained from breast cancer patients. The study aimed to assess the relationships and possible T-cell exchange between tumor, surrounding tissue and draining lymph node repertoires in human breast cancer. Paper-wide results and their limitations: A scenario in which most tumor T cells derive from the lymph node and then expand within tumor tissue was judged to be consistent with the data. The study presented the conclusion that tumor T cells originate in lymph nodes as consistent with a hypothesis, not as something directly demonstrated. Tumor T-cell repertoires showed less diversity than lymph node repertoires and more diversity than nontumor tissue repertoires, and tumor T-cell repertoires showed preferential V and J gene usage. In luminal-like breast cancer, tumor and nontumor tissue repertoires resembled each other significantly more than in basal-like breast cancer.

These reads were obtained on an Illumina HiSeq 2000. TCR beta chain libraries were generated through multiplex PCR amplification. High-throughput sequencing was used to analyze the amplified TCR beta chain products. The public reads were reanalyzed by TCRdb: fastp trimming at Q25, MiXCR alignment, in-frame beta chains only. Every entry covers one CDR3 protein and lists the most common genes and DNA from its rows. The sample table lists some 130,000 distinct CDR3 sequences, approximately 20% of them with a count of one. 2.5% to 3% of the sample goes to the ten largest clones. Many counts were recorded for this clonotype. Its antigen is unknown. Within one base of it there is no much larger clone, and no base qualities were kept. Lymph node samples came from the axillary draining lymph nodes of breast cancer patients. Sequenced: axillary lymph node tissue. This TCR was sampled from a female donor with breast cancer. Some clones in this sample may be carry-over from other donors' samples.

For the CDR3, the sequence is CSAREVSPGGELFF. The sequenced DNA: TGCAGTGCTAGAGAGGTGTCCCCGGGGGGGGAGCTGTTTTTT. The chain is encoded by TRBV20-1 joined to TRBJ2-2; possibly the D gene is TRBD2, per 5 matching bases. Cut back by 0 bases and 8 bases, the V and J ends lie 13 bases apart. From the cysteine through the phenylalanine, the CDR3 covers 14 amino acids. Just CDR3 DNA is preserved here, 42 bases in frame from base 1. The germline V gene (reference sequence) sets CDR1 to DFQATT and CDR2 to SNEGSKA.